This T cell receptor (beta chain) derives from a study of blood T cell repertoires in COVID-19. Across the study: Samples of COVID-19 (acute and convalescent) were obtained from the United States, Italy and Spain. From T cells, B-cell-depleted T cells, or PBMCs came the material, which was cDNA or gDNA.

In the original processing: Reference gene primer amplification gave estimated nucleated cell counts. Only in-frame clones appear in the TCRdb table, and some are missing; sequencing was by immunoSEQ multiplex PCR. V, J and clone size are taken as reported in that table, and D and trimming were inferred from the DNA itself. The table shows some 290,000 clones, with approximately 90% occurring only once. The germline gives CDR1 SGHRS, CDR2 YFSETQ. The CDR3 is 15 amino acids. Trimming took off 4 bases at V and 4 bases at J, with 17 bases between the two ends. Sequenced sample: peripheral blood. The chain employs TRBV5-1 and TRBJ2-5, with D maybe TRBD1 (5 bases). This sequence originates from a man aged 18 to 29 with active or convalescent COVID-19. In DNA form, the CDR3 reads TGCGCCAGCAGCATGGCAGGTTTAACAGGAGAGACCCAGTACTTC. This encodes CASSMAGLTGETQYF.